This passage covers 32 T cell receptor beta chains from one sample sequenced in a study of T-cell reconstitution after alpha-beta-depleted transplantation in children. Using unique molecular identifiers, the investigators prepared the TCRbeta library. Using its own MiXCR run on the PCR reads, TCRdb lists one record per CDR3 protein. The sample lists 200,000 to 250,000 distinct CDR3 sequences; roughly 25% were seen once. This specimen consisted of PBMCs, mostly from graft donor cells, obtained 360 days after TCRalphabeta/CD19-depleted stem cell transplant. These receptors originate from a female patient under 10 years old who had a stem cell transplant for congenital amegakaryocytic thrombocytopenia, so the T cells may come from the graft donor.

The sample holds one count of this clonotype. The rearrangement joins TRBV28 to TRBJ2-5, with TRBD2 matching over 10 bases. V shed 2 bases and J 5 bases; nucleotides not matched to a gene: 2. The CDR3 extends over 14 amino acids. CDR1 MDHEN and CDR2 SYDVKM come from the germline V gene. The CDR3 nucleotides are TGTGCCAGCAGTTTAACTAGCGGGGAGGAGACCCAGTACTTC. As protein: CASSLTSGEETQYF.

There are many counts of this clonotype. The gene calls are TRBV5-1 and TRBJ1-1; no reliable D call. The CDR3 length is 12 residues. Trimming left V 0 bases short and J 7 bases short, with 7 bases between. CDR1 and CDR2 from the germline V gene are SGHRS and YFSETQ. CDR3 sequence reads: CASSLADREAFF. CDR3 DNA sequence: TGCGCCAGCAGCTTGGCCGATCGTGAAGCTTTCTTT.

This clonotype was seen a handful of times. For the CDR3, the DNA is TGTGCCAGCAGCGAGAGGCTGGGGGAGCAGTACTTC. Residues: CASSERLGEQYF. The chain is built from TRBV9 and TRBJ2-7; D unresolved. Between the trimmed V and J ends, which lost 3 bases and 7 bases, there was a span of 11 bases. In germline, CDR1 is SGDLS, CDR2 YYNGEE. The CDR3 length is 12 residues.

This clonotype was counted between two and nine times. The genes are TRBV20-1 and TRBJ2-5; 8 positions match TRBD2. Germline lookup yields CDR1 DFQATT and CDR2 SNEGSKA (reference sequence). The CDR3 contains 16 residues. V lost 0 bases and J lost 1; bases outside the gene matches: 7. DNA of the CDR3: TGCAGTGCTAGAGATCTTAGCGGGATGCCCCAAGAGACCCAGTACTTC. Its translation: CSARDLSGMPQETQYF.

This clonotype was detected a few times. This chain connects TRBV6-1 to TRBJ2-1, with D tentatively TRBD1 (6 bases). CDR1 is MNHNS and CDR2 is SASEGT in the germline V gene. Trimming cost V 5 bases and J 5 bases, with 16 bases left between them. This CDR3 region has 15 residues. The CDR3 coding sequence is TGTGCCAGCAGTATCACAGGGCCCGGCAACAATGAGCAGTTCTTC. Encoded protein: CASSITGPGNNEQFF.

This clonotype was recorded only once. A much bigger clone sits one base away, suggesting this may be a read error. This chain's CDR3 is CASRRQQGSYEQYF. The CDR3 bases are TGTGCCAGCAGGCGGCAACAGGGGTCCTACGAGCAGTACTTC. The chain recombines TRBV12-3 or TRBV12-4 with TRBJ2-7, with 7 bases that match TRBD1. This CDR3 contains 14 residues. V trimming: 6 bases; J trimming: 1 base; junction bases outside the gene matches: 6.

The chain couples TRBV7-6 to TRBJ2-1; D could derive from TRBD1 or TRBD2 (5 bases each). The CDR3 runs 14 residues. Between the trimmed V and J ends, which lost 3 bases and 5 bases, there was a span of 11 bases. Per the germline V gene, CDR1 is SGHVS and CDR2 is FNYEAQ. In DNA form, the CDR3 reads TGTGCCAGCAGCTTGTACGGGGACCACAATGAGCAGTTCTTC. Protein: CASSLYGDHNEQFF.

This rearrangement joins TRBV29-1 to TRBJ1-5; D may be TRBD1 (5 bases). The V end was cut by 4 bases, the J end by 2 bases, with 9 bases between. Germline assignment: CDR1 SQVTM and CDR2 ANQGSEA. The CDR3 contains 13 residues. CDR3 DNA sequence: TGCAGCGTTGGCCAAGGGGGCAATCAGCCCCAGCATTTT. Translating it yields CSVGQGGNQPQHF.

There are a few counts of this clonotype. The chain combines TRBV28 with TRBJ1-6; D uncertain. V shed 2 bases and J shed 3 bases, with 2 bases lying between them. Germline V gives CDR1 MDHEN, CDR2 SYDVKM. The CDR3 is made up of 13 amino acids. CDR3 amino acids: CASSLDYNSPLHF. The CDR3 nucleotides are TGTGCCAGCAGTTTAGACTATAATTCACCCCTCCACTTT.

This clonotype has ten or more counts. The chain couples TRBV25-1 to TRBJ2-1; D uncertain. The germline gives CDR1 MGHDK, CDR2 SYGVNS. The CDR3 runs to 13 residues. V lost 6 bases and J lost 5, with 11 bases in between. The CDR3 sequence is CASRGSWDNEQFF. The CDR3 bases are TGTGCCAGCAGGGGTTCGTGGGACAATGAGCAGTTCTTC.

The V and J genes are TRBV18 and TRBJ2-1, with D possibly being TRBD2 (7 bases). There are 18 residues in the CDR3. V was trimmed by 7 bases and J by 0 bases, leaving 22 bases between them. CDR1 is KGHSH and CDR2 is LQKENI in the germline V gene. Here the CDR3 reads CASFTLGTKTGSYNEQFF. For the CDR3, the DNA is TGTGCCAGCTTCACCCTGGGGACTAAGACAGGCTCCTACAATGAGCAGTTCTTC.

This clonotype appeared many times. The gene calls are TRBV12-3 or TRBV12-4 and TRBJ1-1; D remains ambiguous. V was clipped by 4 bases and J by 5 bases, with 8 bases between them. The CDR3 totals 12 residues. CDR3 sequence (DNA): TGTGCCAGCAGTTGGAGGGTTACTGAAGCTTTCTTT. Translating it yields CASSWRVTEAFF.

Regarding this clonotype: A much larger clone differs from this one at a single base, so this may be a read error. The chain combines TRBV20-1 with TRBJ1-6; 9 bases agree with TRBD1. The CDR3 is 16 amino acids. Germline CDR1 is DFQATT and CDR2 is SNEGSKA (reference sequence). The CDR3 is CSARTGGNSYNSPFHF. The DNA for the CDR3 is TGCAGTGCTAGGACAGGGGGTAACTCCTATAATTCACCCTTCCACTTT.

The rearrangement uses TRBV4-1 and TRBJ2-7; possibly TRBD2 for D (5 bases). Germline CDR1 and CDR2: MGHRA and YSYEKL. Trimming pared 2 bases from V and 3 bases from J, leaving 17 bases between. The CDR3 is 16 amino acids. The CDR3 loop reads CASSQIQRLSGYEQYF. The CDR3, as DNA: TGCGCCAGCAGCCAAATACAACGACTAAGCGGCTACGAGCAGTACTTC.

The chain couples TRBV4-2 to TRBJ2-1, with a weak D call TRBD2 (5 bases). The length of the CDR3 is 19 residues. V lost 4 bases, J lost 8 bases, and 30 bases lay in between. CDR1 LGHNA and CDR2 YNFKEQ come from the germline V gene. The CDR3 coding sequence is TGTGCCAGCAGCCGTCTATGGCCGAGGAAGACAACGAGAGCGGATGAGCAGTTCTTC. Translation gives CASSRLWPRKTTRADEQFF.

The chain links TRBV5-6 to TRBJ2-1; D possibly matches TRBD1 or TRBD2 (6 bases each). CDR1 and CDR2 from the germline V gene are SGHDT and YYEEEE. V lost 5 bases and J 3 bases, leaving 15 bases between the germline ends. The CDR3 consists of 15 residues. CDR3 region: CASREGEAFYNEQFF. CDR3 sequence (DNA): TGTGCCAGCAGAGAGGGGGAGGCGTTCTACAATGAGCAGTTCTTC.

The table lists this clonotype with a few counts. This rearrangement joins TRBV30 to TRBJ1-1; TRBD1 is a possible D gene (6 bases). The CDR3 loop spans 14 amino acids. CDR1 is GTSNPN and CDR2 is SVGIG in the germline V gene (reference sequence). Between the trimmed V and J ends, which lost 3 bases and 5 bases, there was a span of 16 bases. The CDR3 loop reads CAWSSTRGTTEAFF. The CDR3 DNA reads as TGTGCCTGGAGCTCAACCAGGGGAACAACTGAAGCTTTCTTT.

This clonotype was counted only a few times. This chain uses TRBV4-3 with TRBJ1-5; D not certain. The CDR3 covers 14 residues. V lost 0 bases and J lost 11, with 14 bases in between. Germline lookup yields CDR1 LGHNA and CDR2 YSLEER. The CDR3 region is CASSQESRRMSQHF. In nucleotides, the CDR3 is TGCGCCAGCAGCCAAGAGTCCAGGCGAATGTCCCAGCATTTT.

In this sample, this clonotype turned up a few times. V and J are TRBV5-4 and TRBJ2-3; tentatively, D is TRBD2 (6 bases). The V gene lost 4 bases and the J gene lost 1 base, with 13 bases spanning the gap. The CDR3 covers 15 residues. Germline V CDR1 and CDR2: SGHNT, YYREEE (reference sequence). As DNA, the CDR3 is TGTGCCAGCAGCCCCCCATTAGCGGGCACAGATACGCAGTATTTT. It translates to CASSPPLAGTDTQYF.

V and J are TRBV5-1 and TRBJ2-6; weak D call: TRBD2 (6 bases). V lost 4 bases, J lost 0 bases, and 8 bases lay in between. Germline V CDR1 and CDR2: SGHRS, YFSETQ. The CDR3 length is 15 residues. The CDR3 spells CASSPGVSGANVLTF. In nucleotides, the CDR3 is TGCGCCAGCAGCCCGGGGGTCTCTGGGGCCAACGTCCTGACTTTC.

This clonotype has at least ten counts. The rearrangement joins TRBV20-1 to TRBJ2-5; D is perhaps TRBD1 (5 bases). This CDR3 spans 13 amino acids. Trimming removed 1 base from V and 3 bases from J, with 9 bases in between. CDR1 and CDR2 from the germline V gene are DFQATT and SNEGSKA (reference sequence). CDR3 protein: CSARVVREETQYF. The CDR3 DNA reads TGCAGTGCTAGAGTGGTCAGGGAAGAGACCCAGTACTTC.

The CDR3 region has the DNA TGTGCCAGCAGTTCCCGGACAGGGAACTATGGCTACACCTTC. This translates into CASSSRTGNYGYTF. The rearrangement joins TRBV6-5 to TRBJ1-2; 8 bases fit TRBD1. CDR1 and CDR2 from the germline V gene are MNHEY and SVGAGI. The V gene end was trimmed by 4 bases and the J gene end by 2 bases; junction bases not matched to a gene: 3. This CDR3 comprises 14 residues.

This clonotype was found a few times. The chain couples TRBV27 to TRBJ2-7, with 8 bases matching TRBD1. The CDR3 consists of 15 residues. CDR1 is MNHEY and CDR2 is SMNVEV in the germline V gene (reference sequence). The J segment lost 1 base and the V segment lost 3 bases, leaving 5 bases of the junction unmatched. CDR3 residues: CASSFHTGGSYEQYF. DNA of the CDR3: TGTGCCAGCAGTTTCCATACAGGGGGGTCCTACGAGCAGTACTTC.

This clonotype was counted a few times. The V gene is TRBV6-2 or TRBV6-3, the J gene TRBJ2-6; D perhaps matches TRBD1 (6 bases). Trimming took off 5 bases at V and 4 bases at J, with 12 bases between the two ends. This CDR3 comprises 15 residues. Germline CDR1 and CDR2: MNHEY and SVGEGT. The CDR3 loop is CASSKNRAGANVLTF. The CDR3 region has the DNA TGTGCCAGCAGTAAGAACAGGGCCGGGGCCAACGTCCTGACTTTC.

The chain is built from TRBV20-1 and TRBJ2-1; D is uncertain. The CDR3 loop spans 13 amino acids. Germline CDR1 and CDR2: DFQATT and SNEGSKA (reference sequence). V gave up 6 bases and J gave up 3 bases, with 12 bases separating them. The CDR3 spells CSAPPEFYNEQFF. Here the CDR3 DNA reads TGCAGTGCCCCGCCCGAGTTCTACAATGAGCAGTTCTTC.

V usage is TRBV7-9 and J usage is TRBJ1-6, with D perhaps TRBD1 (6 bases). Looked up from germline, CDR1 is SEHNR and CDR2 is FQNEAQ (reference sequence). The CDR3 has 17 amino acids. The V end lost 6 bases, the J end lost 0 bases, and 15 bases lay between the germline ends. CDR3 sequence reads: CASRKRGSSSYNSPLHF. CDR3 coding DNA: TGTGCCAGCAGGAAAAGGGGGTCCAGCTCCTATAATTCACCCCTCCACTTT. Supplemented by reference TRBV7-9 and TRBJ1-6, the full variable domain reads DTGVSQNPRHKITKRGQNVTFRCDPISEHNRLYWYRQTLGQGPEFLTYFQNEAQLEKSRLLSDRFSAERPKGSFSTLEIQRTEQGDSAMYLCASRKRGSSSYNSPLHFGNGTRLTVT.

This clonotype was counted many times. This chain connects TRBV12-3 or TRBV12-4 to TRBJ1-5; maybe TRBD1 (5 bases). Trimming stripped 6 bases from V and 3 bases from J, with 12 bases between. The CDR3 has 14 residues. Written as DNA, the CDR3 is TGTGCCAGCAGCCAAAGACAGTTCAATCAGCCCCAGCATTTT. This gives the protein CASSQRQFNQPQHF.

This clonotype showed up just a few times. V is TRBV4-1 and J is TRBJ1-4, with TRBD1 identical over 9 bases. Per germline, CDR1 MGHRA and CDR2 YSYEKL. This CDR3 has 15 amino acids. V shed 6 bases and J 8 bases; nucleotides not matched to a gene: 10. CDR3: CASSKKGGQGEKLFF. The CDR3 DNA sequence: TGCGCCAGCAGTAAAAAGGGAGGACAGGGGGAAAAACTGTTTTTT.

This clonotype was seen only a few times. The chain is built from TRBV20-1 and TRBJ2-1, with 10 bases aligning to TRBD1. Germline V gives CDR1 DFQATT, CDR2 SNEGSKA (reference sequence). Trimming removed 1 base from V and 2 bases from J; junction bases left unmatched: 5. The length of the CDR3 is 16 residues. CDR3 sequence reads: CSARVSGTGAYNEQFF. For the CDR3, the DNA is TGCAGTGCTAGAGTATCCGGGACAGGGGCCTACAATGAGCAGTTCTTC.

The chain is built from TRBV7-6 and TRBJ2-3; D may be TRBD2 (7 bases). V gave up 0 bases and J gave up 3 bases, with 16 bases separating them. The CDR3 has 17 residues. The V gene's germline CDR1 is SGHVS and CDR2 FNYEAQ. The CDR3 here is CASSLALSGGSTDTQYF. The CDR3 DNA is TGTGCCAGCAGCTTAGCGTTGTCGGGGGGCTCTACAGATACGCAGTATTTT.

The chain carries TRBV6-5 and TRBJ1-2; D unresolved. The CDR3 runs 15 residues. Trimming took off 0 bases at V and 7 bases at J, with 15 bases between the two ends. The germline gives CDR1 MNHEY, CDR2 SVGAGI. CDR3: CASSYSQALLSGYTF. CDR3 bases: TGTGCCAGCAGTTACTCTCAGGCTCTATTGTCTGGCTACACCTTC.

CDR3 sequence: CASSPREGSEAFF. The CDR3 nucleotides read TGCGCCAGCAGTCCTCGGGAGGGCTCTGAAGCTTTCTTT. The chain carries TRBV10-1 and TRBJ1-1; unclear D gene. The CDR3 contains 13 residues. V lost 5 bases to trimming and J lost 6 bases, with 13 bases between them. Per the germline V gene, CDR1 is WNHNN and CDR2 is SYGVQD (reference sequence).